The source of this T cell receptor beta chain is a study of T cells after yellow fever vaccination. Study observations and caveats: Detected again after the booster were most primary-vaccination clones, at 96% CD4 and 70% to 90% CD8.

MiXCR, run by TCRdb on the 5' RACE reads, gives a single entry per CDR3 protein. The sample has hundreds of thousands of distinct CDR3 sequences; 20% to 25% are singletons. Germline V gene sequence: CDR1 SEHNR, CDR2 FQNEAQ (reference sequence). This CDR3 is built from 13 residues. V was pared by 5 bases and J by 7 bases, with 6 bases of the junction left unmatched. This clonotype was seen only a few times. Its antigen is unknown. The TCR was taken from a man between 18 and 35 years old who received the YFV17D yellow fever vaccine. The genes are TRBV7-9 and TRBJ1-2; 8 positions match TRBD1. Sequencing used PBMCs, obtained approximately 20 days after the first yellow fever vaccination. The CDR3, as DNA: TGTGCCAGCAGCCCGACAGGGGCAAGTGGCTACACCTTC. Translating it yields CASSPTGASGYTF.